This is a list of T cell receptor beta chains from one sample in a study of human T cells and chemical hapten exposure. TCRdb recomputed calls from the RACE reads with MiXCR, one row per CDR3 protein. The sample holds more than 55,000 distinct CDR3 sequences, more than 7.5% seen once. The sample here was whole blood, taken in connection with sensitization to the hapten diphenylcyclopropenone (DPC). The receptors were sampled from a man aged 35 to 55 with alopecia areata. Some clones in this sample may be carry-over from other donors' samples. CDR3s include the opening cysteine and the closing phenylalanine or tryptophan. The D gene is left open where the match is weak. Size values are once, few and many counts, or a class for expanded clones, and some rows have none.

abundance	d_gene	j_gene	len	v_gene	CDR3aa	CDR3nt
few	NA	TRBJ1-2	13	TRBV6-5	CASSQDTPYGYTF	TGTGCCAGCAGTCAGGACACACCCTATGGCTACACCTTC
NA	NA	TRBJ2-3	15	TRBV7-2	CASSHGQHNSDTQYF	TGTGCCAGCAGCCATGGACAGCACAACAGCGATACGCAGTATTTT
many	NA	TRBJ2-1	15	TRBV6-5	CASSYNSDYYNEQFF	TGTGCCAGCAGTTACAATAGCGACTACTACAATGAGCAGTTCTTC
many	NA	TRBJ2-7	16	TRBV5-1	CASSLRGRGSGYEQYF	TGCGCCAGCAGCTTGAGGGGCCGGGGGTCTGGCTACGAGCAGTACTTC
NA	NA	TRBJ2-1	13	TRBV5-1	CASSSVADNEQFF	TGCGCCAGCAGCTCCGTAGCGGACAATGAGCAGTTCTTC
NA	TRBD1	TRBJ1-1	16	TRBV6-5	CASSHRTGTMNTEAFF	TGTGCCAGCAGCCACAGGACAGGGACGATGAACACTGAAGCTTTCTTT
NA	NA	TRBJ1-5	15	TRBV11-2	CASSLGQGSNQPQHF	TGTGCCAGCAGCTTAGGCCAGGGTAGCAATCAGCCCCAGCATTTT
few	NA	TRBJ1-5	12	TRBV28	CASSPIYQPQHF	TGTGCCAGCAGTCCAATTTATCAGCCCCAGCATTTT
few	TRBD2	TRBJ2-1	16	TRBV10-2	CASSGNRLAGVGEQFF	TGCGCCAGCAGTGGGAATCGACTAGCGGGAGTGGGTGAGCAGTTCTTC
NA	TRBD2	TRBJ2-7	14	TRBV9	CASSVSGTNYEQYF	TGTGCCAGCAGCGTGAGCGGGACGAATTACGAGCAGTACTTC
NA	TRBD2	TRBJ2-3	15	TRBV28	CASRGGLALRNTQYF	TGTGCCAGCCGAGGGGGACTAGCCCTCCGGAATACGCAGTATTTT
NA	NA	TRBJ2-1	14	TRBV18	CASSPSGAVRGQFF	TGTGCCAGCTCACCATCCGGGGCGGTTCGAGGGCAGTTCTTC
NA	NA	TRBJ2-1	12	TRBV6-1	CASEGIGDEQFF	TGTGCCAGCGAAGGCATCGGAGATGAGCAGTTCTTC
NA	NA	TRBJ2-1	12	TRBV29-1	CSPKDSSYQQFF	TGCAGCCCGAAGGACTCGTCCTATCAGCAGTTCTTC
many	NA	TRBJ2-1	15	TRBV25-1	CASSGAGLGNNEQFF	TGTGCCAGCAGTGGAGCCGGGTTGGGCAACAATGAGCAGTTCTTC
few	TRBD1	TRBJ1-4	16	TRBV4-1	CASSQDGWDSLRKLFF	TGCGCCAGCAGCCAAGATGGCTGGGACAGCTTACGAAAACTGTTTTTT
NA	NA	TRBJ2-5	14	TRBV7-2	CASSPALPQETQYF	TGTGCCAGCAGCCCAGCGCTCCCACAAGAGACCCAGTACTTC
few	TRBD1	TRBJ2-2	14	TRBV6-5	CASKKQGVGGELFF	TGTGCCAGCAAGAAACAGGGGGTTGGCGGGGAGCTGTTTTTT
NA	NA	TRBJ2-2	13	TRBV6-5	CASSQTGTAELFF	TGTGCCAGCAGTCAGACAGGGACTGCTGAGCTGTTTTTT
NA	NA	TRBJ2-5	15	TRBV7-8	CASSLGAAYQETQYF	TGTGCCAGCAGCTTAGGCGCAGCTTACCAAGAGACCCAGTACTTC
few	TRBD2	TRBJ2-3	20	TRBV7-9	CASSGEGLGSGRASTDTQYF	TGTGCCAGCAGCGGTGAGGGTCTCGGAAGCGGGAGGGCCAGTACAGATACGCAGTATTTT
NA	NA	TRBJ2-1	14	TRBV9	CASKGGSSYNEQFF	TGTGCCAGCAAAGGGGGGAGCTCCTACAATGAGCAGTTCTTC
few	NA	TRBJ2-3	15	TRBV7-2	CASSLDDGRTDTQYF	TGTGCCAGCAGCTTAGATGACGGACGCACAGATACGCAGTATTTT
many	NA	TRBJ2-3	15	TRBV11-2	CASSLVGADTDTQYF	TGTGCCAGCAGCTTGGTGGGGGCAGACACAGATACGCAGTATTTT
few	TRBD1	TRBJ2-1	12	TRBV7-6	CASSLRQGEQFF	TGTGCCAGCAGCCTGCGACAGGGGGAGCAGTTCTTC
NA	NA	TRBJ1-1	14	TRBV21-1	CASSSRERNTEAFF	TGTGCCAGCAGCTCTAGGGAAAGGAACACTGAAGCTTTCTTT
few	NA	TRBJ2-7	11	TRBV7-2	CASSLLVRQYF	TGTGCCAGCAGCCTCCTAGTAAGGCAGTACTTC
few	NA	TRBJ1-2	12	TRBV28	CASSLSGNGYTF	TGTGCCAGCAGTTTATCCGGTAACGGCTACACCTTC
NA	NA	TRBJ2-2	15	TRBV5-6	CASSSAGTQTGELFF	TGTGCCAGCAGCTCCGCCGGGACACAGACCGGGGAGCTGTTTTTT
few	NA	TRBJ2-7	13	TRBV28	CASSLAQVYEQYF	TGTGCCAGCAGTTTAGCACAGGTGTACGAGCAGTACTTC
few	NA	TRBJ2-1	14	TRBV7-2	CASSFGQHYNEQFF	TGTGCCAGCAGCTTTGGGCAGCACTACAATGAGCAGTTCTTC
many	NA	TRBJ1-3	14	TRBV9	CASSVDFPGNTIYF	TGTGCCAGCAGCGTAGACTTCCCTGGAAACACCATATATTTT
many	TRBD2	TRBJ2-1	14	TRBV14	CASSPLAGGNEQFF	TGTGCCAGCAGCCCCCTAGCGGGAGGAAATGAGCAGTTCTTC
NA	NA	TRBJ1-5	14	TRBV9	CASSVGVSDQPQHF	TGTGCCAGCAGCGTAGGGGTCAGCGATCAGCCCCAGCATTTT
NA	TRBD2	TRBJ2-7	16	TRBV15	CATSSRPTSGVYEQYF	TGTGCCACCAGCAGCCGCCCGACTAGCGGGGTCTACGAGCAGTACTTC
few	NA	TRBJ2-4	16	TRBV19	CASSMGPNLAKNIQYF	TGTGCCAGTAGTATGGGACCCAACCTAGCCAAAAACATTCAGTACTTC
few	NA	TRBJ1-2	14	TRBV6-5	CASSYGRKAGGYTF	TGTGCCAGCAGTTACGGGAGGAAGGCCGGTGGCTACACCTTC
NA	NA	TRBJ2-5	14	TRBV6-2/TRBV6-3	CASSYFGGQETQYF	TGTGCCAGCAGTTACTTTGGGGGCCAAGAGACCCAGTACTTC
many	NA	TRBJ2-2	14	TRBV12-3/TRBV12-4	CASSSDLRTGELFF	TGTGCCAGCAGTTCCGATCTAAGGACCGGGGAGCTGTTTTTT
few	NA	TRBJ2-1	15	TRBV3-1	CASSQELASTGEQFF	TGTGCCAGCAGCCAAGAGTTGGCCAGCACGGGTGAGCAGTTCTTC
many	NA	TRBJ2-1	17	TRBV28	CASSPIRATSSYNEQFF	TGTGCCAGCAGTCCGATCCGGGCCACAAGCTCCTACAATGAGCAGTTCTTC
few	NA	TRBJ2-7	14	TRBV20-1	CSARGDYNSYEQYF	TGCAGTGCTAGAGGTGACTACAACTCCTACGAGCAGTACTTC
few	TRBD2	TRBJ2-1	13	TRBV7-3	CASRGGRENEQFF	TGTGCCAGCAGAGGCGGGAGGGAGAATGAGCAGTTCTTC
NA	NA	TRBJ1-2	14	TRBV29-1	CSVEEENRRHGYTF	TGCAGCGTTGAAGAAGAAAACAGGAGGCATGGCTACACCTTC
few	NA	TRBJ2-2	16	TRBV6-2/TRBV6-3	CASRAGAGDVTGELFF	TGTGCCAGCAGGGCAGGGGCGGGAGACGTCACCGGGGAGCTGTTTTTT
few	TRBD1	TRBJ2-3	17	TRBV11-2	CASSLDITGGLADTQYF	TGTGCCAGCAGCTTAGATATAACAGGGGGGCTTGCAGATACGCAGTATTTT
NA	NA	TRBJ2-7	13	TRBV27	CASSPTGAGEQYF	TGTGCCAGCAGTCCGACTGGAGCGGGTGAGCAGTACTTC
NA	NA	TRBJ2-7	14	TRBV28	CASSFSGRGYEQYF	TGTGCCAGCTCTTTTAGCGGCAGGGGATACGAGCAGTACTTC